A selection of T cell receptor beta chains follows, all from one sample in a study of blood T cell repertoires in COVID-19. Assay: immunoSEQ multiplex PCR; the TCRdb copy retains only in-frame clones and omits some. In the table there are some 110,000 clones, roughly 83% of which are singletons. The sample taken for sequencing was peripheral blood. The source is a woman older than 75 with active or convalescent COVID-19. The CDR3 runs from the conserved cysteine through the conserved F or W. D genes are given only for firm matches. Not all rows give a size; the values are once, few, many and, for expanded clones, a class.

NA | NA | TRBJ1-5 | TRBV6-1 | TGTGCCAGCAGTGAGGTACAGGATCAGCCCCAGCATTTT | CASSEVQDQPQHF
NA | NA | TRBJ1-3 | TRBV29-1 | TGCAGCGTCGACGACATCTCTGGAAACACCATATATTTT | CSVDDISGNTIYF
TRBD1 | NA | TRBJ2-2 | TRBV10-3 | TGTGCCATCAGTGAGATAGGAGACAGGGGTCCCGGGGAGCTGTTTTTT | CAISEIGDRGPGELFF
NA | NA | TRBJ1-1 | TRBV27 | TGTGCCAGCAGCCGACCCGCAGGGGCGAACACTGAAGCTTTCTTT | CASSRPAGANTEAFF
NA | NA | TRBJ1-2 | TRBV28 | TGTGCCAGCAGCCCCGGAGGAAGGGCTAACTATGGCTACACCTTC | CASSPGGRANYGYTF
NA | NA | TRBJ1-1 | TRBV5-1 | TGCGCCAGCAGCTCAGGCTCGTCCCTGAACACTGAAGCTTTCTTT | CASSSGSSLNTEAFF
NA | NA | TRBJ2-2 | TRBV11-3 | TGTGCCAGCAGCTCCGGACAGGGGGAGCTGTTTTTT | CASSSGQGELFF
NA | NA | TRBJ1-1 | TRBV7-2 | TGTGCCAGCAGCTTTATGAACACTGAAGCTTTCTTT | CASSFMNTEAFF
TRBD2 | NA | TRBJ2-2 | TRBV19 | TGTGCCAGTAGTATTACTAGCGGGAGTTTCACCGGGGAGCTGTTTTTT | CASSITSGSFTGELFF
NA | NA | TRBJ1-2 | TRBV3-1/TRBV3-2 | TGTGCCAGCAGCCAAGCGGTTTTGCCGTACAGAACGGATTCTAACTATGGCTACACCTTC | CASSQAVLPYRTDSNYGYTF
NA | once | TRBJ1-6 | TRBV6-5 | TGTGCCAGCAGTCCCAGGGATTCCTATAATTCACCCCTCCACTTT | CASSPRDSYNSPLHF
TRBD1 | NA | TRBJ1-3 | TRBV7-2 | TGTGCCAGCAGCTTATGGTTGGCAGGGGGTACCTCTGGAAACACCATATATTTT | CASSLWLAGGTSGNTIYF
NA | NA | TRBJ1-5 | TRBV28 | TGTGCCAGCAGTTTTCAGGGCCCCAATCAGCCCCAGCATTTT | CASSFQGPNQPQHF
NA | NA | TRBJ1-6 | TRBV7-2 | TGTGCCAGCAGCCCCCGCGGTCTCTTGGGTAATTCACCCCTCCACTTT | CASSPRGLLGNSPLHF
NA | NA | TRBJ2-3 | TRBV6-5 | TGTGCCAGCAGTAGGACTCCCGGCACAGATACGCAGTATTTT | CASSRTPGTDTQYF
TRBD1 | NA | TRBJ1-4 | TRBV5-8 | TGTGCCAGCAGCTTTTACCGGGACAGGGAGAATGAAAAACTGTTTTTT | CASSFYRDRENEKLFF
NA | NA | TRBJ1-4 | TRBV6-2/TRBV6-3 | TGTGCCAGCAGTTACACCTCGGGAGAAAAACTGTTTTTT | CASSYTSGEKLFF
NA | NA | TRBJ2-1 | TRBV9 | TGTGCCAGCAGCGTAACGTCAGTCAACAATGAGCAGTTCTTC | CASSVTSVNNEQFF
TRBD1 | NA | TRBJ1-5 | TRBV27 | TGTGCCAGCAGTCCCCAGGGACAGGGGGGTCAGCCCCAGCATTTT | CASSPQGQGGQPQHF
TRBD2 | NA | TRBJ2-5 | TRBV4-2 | TGTGCCAGCAGCCGAGGGACTAGCGGGGGGGATTCCGAGACCCAGTACTTC | CASSRGTSGGDSETQYF
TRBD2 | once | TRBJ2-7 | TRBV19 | TGTGCCAGTCGGACCACTAGCGGGGCCTCCTACGAGCAGTACTTC | CASRTTSGASYEQYF
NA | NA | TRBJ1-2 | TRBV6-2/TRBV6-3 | TGTGCCAGCAGTTGGGCCTATGGCTACACCTTC | CASSWAYGYTF
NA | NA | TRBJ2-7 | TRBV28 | TGTGCCAGCATGACTCGGGACCAGGGGGGCCAGCAGTACTTC | CASMTRDQGGQQYF
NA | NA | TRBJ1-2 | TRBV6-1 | TGTGCCAGCAGTGAAGCGCTCGGGGGGGGATACGGCTATGGCTACACCTTC | CASSEALGGGYGYGYTF
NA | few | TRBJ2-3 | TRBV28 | TGTGCCAGCAGCGAACGCGGGCTTACCTTTAGCACAGATACGCAGTATTTT | CASSERGLTFSTDTQYF
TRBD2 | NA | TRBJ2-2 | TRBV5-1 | TGCGCCAGCAGCTTGGATATAGCGGGGGGGCCCGGGGAGCTGTTTTTT | CASSLDIAGGPGELFF
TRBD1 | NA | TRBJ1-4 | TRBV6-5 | TGTGCCAGCTGTTTTTCAGGGGGTGGTCTAAGGGAACTGTTTTTT | CASCFSGGGLRELFF
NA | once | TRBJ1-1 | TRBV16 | TGTGCCAGCAGCCTACAGGGTGGTAGCACTGAAGCTTTCTTT | CASSLQGGSTEAFF
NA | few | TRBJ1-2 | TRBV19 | TGTGCCAGTAGTACCCAGGACAGCTATGGCTACACCTTC | CASSTQDSYGYTF
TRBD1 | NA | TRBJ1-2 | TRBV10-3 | TGTGCCATCAGTGAATCGACAGGGTACAGCTATAACTATGGCTACACCTTC | CAISESTGYSYNYGYTF
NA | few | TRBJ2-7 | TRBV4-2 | TGTGCCAGCAGCCGAGATCCAGAGGCTTTATACGAGCAGTACTTC | CASSRDPEALYEQYF
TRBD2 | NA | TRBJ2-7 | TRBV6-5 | TGTGCCAGCAGCGCCCTAGCGGATACCTACGAGCAGTACTTC | CASSALADTYEQYF
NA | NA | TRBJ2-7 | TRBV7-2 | TGTGCCAGCAGCTTAATGCAGGGAGGCGAGCAGTACTTC | CASSLMQGGEQYF
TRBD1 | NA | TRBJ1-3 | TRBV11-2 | TGTGCCAGCAGCTCAGACAGACAGGGACGACCCTCTGGAAACACCATATATTTT | CASSSDRQGRPSGNTIYF
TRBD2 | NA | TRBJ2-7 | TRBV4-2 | TGTGCCAGCAGCCCCCTGGGACTAGCGGGGAGGTACGAGCAGTACTTC | CASSPLGLAGRYEQYF
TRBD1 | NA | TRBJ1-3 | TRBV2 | TGTGCCAACAGTCGGACAGGGGTCGCGGGAAACACCATATATTTT | CANSRTGVAGNTIYF
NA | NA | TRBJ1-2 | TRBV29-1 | TGCAGCGCCGTCCCCGCAGGGCCTACTGCCTATGGCTACACCTTC | CSAVPAGPTAYGYTF
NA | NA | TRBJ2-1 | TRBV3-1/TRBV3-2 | TGTGCCAGCAGTCGAGGAGGGGATGAGCAGTTCTTC | CASSRGGDEQFF
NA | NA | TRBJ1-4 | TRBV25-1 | TGTGCCAGCATCTCAACTAATGAAAAACTGTTTTTT | CASISTNEKLFF
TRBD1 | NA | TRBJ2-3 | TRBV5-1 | TGCGCCAGCAGCCTCGGCTGGGGACAGGGTCCCCTTAGGGCAGATACGCAGTATTTT | CASSLGWGQGPLRADTQYF
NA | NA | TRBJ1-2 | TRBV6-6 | TGTGCCAGCTATAGGCCGGGATATGGCTACACCTTC | CASYRPGYGYTF
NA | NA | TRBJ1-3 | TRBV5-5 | TGTGCCAGCAGCTTGATGTCCGGGACAGGAAACACCATATATTTT | CASSLMSGTGNTIYF
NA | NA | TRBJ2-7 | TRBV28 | TGTGCCAGCAGTTTCAAGACAGGCCACGAGCAGTACTTC | CASSFKTGHEQYF
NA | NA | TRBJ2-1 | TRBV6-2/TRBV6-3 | TGTGCCAGCAGTCCCCGAGGAGGTGTACGCAATGAGCAGTTCTTC | CASSPRGGVRNEQFF
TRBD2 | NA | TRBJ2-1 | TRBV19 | TGTGCCAGTAGTCCAGGGGTCGCGGGAGGGCAAAATGAGCAGTTCTTC | CASSPGVAGGQNEQFF
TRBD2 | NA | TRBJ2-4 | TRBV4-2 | TGTGCCAGCAGCCAAGATAAAGCTAGCGGGAGTCAGCTAGCCAAAAACATTCAGTACTTC | CASSQDKASGSQLAKNIQYF
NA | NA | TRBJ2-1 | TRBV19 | TGTGCCAGTAGTATAGATGCCGCCTCTCCCGGTGAGCAGTTCTTC | CASSIDAASPGEQFF
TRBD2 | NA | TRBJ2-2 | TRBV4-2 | TGTGCCAGCAGCCAAGAGGGACTAGCGGGAGGTTGGTACACCGGGGAGCTGTTTTTT | CASSQEGLAGGWYTGELFF
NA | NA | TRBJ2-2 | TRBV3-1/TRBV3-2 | TGTGCCAGCAGCCCTCGGGCGAACACCGGGGAGCTGTTTTTT | CASSPRANTGELFF
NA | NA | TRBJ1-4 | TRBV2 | TGTGCCAGCAGTGCCCAGGGAATTAATGAAAAACTGTTTTTT | CASSAQGINEKLFF
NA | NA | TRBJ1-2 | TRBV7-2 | TGTGCCAGCAGCTTAGCGAGGGATCAAACCGGGAGCTACACCTTC | CASSLARDQTGSYTF
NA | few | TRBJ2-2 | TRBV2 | TGTGCCAGCGCCCGCCGTAGCACCCAAAGCACCGGGGAGCTGTTTTTT | CASARRSTQSTGELFF
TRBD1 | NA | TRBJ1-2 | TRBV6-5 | TGTGCCAGCAGTTACCCTCTCGGACAGGGGGCCTTTGGCTACACCTTC | CASSYPLGQGAFGYTF
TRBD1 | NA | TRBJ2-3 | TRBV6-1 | TGTGCCAGCAGTGAAGCTTTCTCGGCAGGGGGCGGCACAGATACGCAGTATTTT | CASSEAFSAGGGTDTQYF
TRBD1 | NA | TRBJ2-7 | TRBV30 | TGTGCCTGGAGTAACCCGGGACAGGGGGCGCGGGAGCAGTACTTC | CAWSNPGQGAREQYF